Shown below are 20 T cell receptor beta chains from a single sample sequenced in a study of blood T cell repertoires in COVID-19. Assay used: immunoSEQ multiplex PCR; TCRdb lists only in-frame clones, some missing. The data contain tens of thousands of clones, around four fifths of them singletons. The sequenced material came from peripheral blood. Receptors were obtained from a man aged 50-59 years with acute or convalescent COVID-19.

This sequence joins TRBV7-7 and TRBJ2-7; TRBD1 matches 8 bases. CDR3 length equals 14 residues. Germline V gives CDR1 SSHAT, CDR2 FNYEAQ (reference sequence). V was clipped by 5 bases and J by 1 base; unmatched bases: 4. The chain's CDR3 is CASSMGTGSYEQYF. In DNA, the CDR3 is TGTGCCAGCAGCATGGGGACAGGATCCTACGAGCAGTACTTC.

The chain is built from TRBV7-2 and TRBJ2-7; 9 bases align to TRBD1. Germline loops: CDR1 SGHTA, CDR2 FQGNSA. The CDR3 contains 13 residues. V lost 7 bases, J lost 5 bases, and 6 bases stayed unmatched. The CDR3 bases are TGTGCCAGCAAAACAGGGGGCAGGGACGAGCAGTACTTC. This codes for CASKTGGRDEQYF.

The chain combines TRBV5-1 with TRBJ1-1; the match to TRBD1 covers 11 bases. Germline V gene lookup returns CDR1 SGHRS and CDR2 YFSETQ. The CDR3 sequence is 16 residues long. The V gene end was trimmed by 4 bases and the J gene end by 1 base; junction bases not matched to a gene: 6. The CDR3 DNA follows: TGCGCCAGCAGCCCCTGGGGGACAGGGGGGAACACTGAAGCTTTCTTT. Protein: CASSPWGTGGNTEAFF.

The chain couples TRBV28 to TRBJ2-6, with D possibly being TRBD1 (6 bases). Germline CDR1 and CDR2: MDHEN and SYDVKM. The V gene lost 3 bases and the J gene lost 2 bases, with 8 bases spanning the gap. The CDR3 is made up of 15 amino acids. The CDR3 protein is CASSFSGAGANVLTF. DNA of the CDR3: TGTGCCAGCAGTTTTTCAGGGGCTGGGGCCAACGTCCTGACTTTC.

This chain connects TRBV10-3 to TRBJ2-5; 7 nucleotides line up with TRBD2. Trimming took 6 bases from V and 5 from J; bases not matched to a gene: 9. The CDR3 has 14 amino acids. Germline-derived CDR1 and CDR2 are ENHRY and SYGVKD. DNA of the CDR3: TGTGCCATCAGGGATTCGACTAGCTCGGAGACCCAGTACTTC. It specifies CAIRDSTSSETQYF.

This clone was detected only a few times. This chain connects TRBV7-2 to TRBJ1-1; TRBD1 matches 8 bases. Germline V gene data show CDR1 as SGHTA and CDR2 as FQGNSA. The junction had 2 bases not matched to a gene; V was cut back by 2 bases and J by 3 bases. CDR3 length: 14 residues. CDR3 loop: CASSLYRGDTEAFF. The CDR3 DNA reads as TGTGCCAGCAGCTTATACAGGGGGGACACTGAAGCTTTCTTT.

This clone has just a few counts. The same CDR3 is also encoded by other DNA sequences in this sample. V and J are TRBV3-1 (or the pseudogene TRBV3-2) and TRBJ2-7; 12 bases are a match to TRBD2. J gave up 4 bases and V 4 bases, and 5 bases lay outside the gene matches. CDR1 is LGHDT, CDR2 YNNKEL, per germline (reference sequence). The CDR3 is made up of 15 amino acids. The CDR3 is CASSPLAGGSYEQYF. CDR3 bases: TGTGCCAGCAGCCCACTAGCGGGGGGTTCTTACGAGCAGTACTTC.

The V and J genes are TRBV10-3 and TRBJ1-2; possibly TRBD1 for D (6 bases). Germline lookup yields CDR1 ENHRY and CDR2 SYGVKD. V was shortened by 6 bases and J by 3 bases, with 17 bases between the two germline ends. There are 15 residues in the CDR3. The CDR3 DNA reads as TGTGCCATCAGCCCCGGGACACCGACTTACTATGGCTACACCTTC. Amino acids: CAISPGTPTYYGYTF.

The chain recombines TRBV4-3 with TRBJ1-4; D uncertain. Trimming pared 1 base from V and 5 bases from J, leaving 11 bases between. Germline CDR1 and CDR2: LGHNA and YSLEER. The CDR3 has 15 amino acids. The DNA of the CDR3 is TGCGCCAGCAGCCAAGCACTGAACTTAAATGAAAAACTGTTTTTT. Its protein is CASSQALNLNEKLFF.

The J gene is TRBJ1-2, the V gene TRBV6-5, with 9 bases fitting TRBD1. V was pared by 7 bases and J by 4 bases, with 7 bases of the junction left unmatched. Per the germline V gene, CDR1 is MNHEY and CDR2 is SVGAGI. This CDR3 has 14 amino acids. CDR3 residues: CASTTGQGGYGYTF. The CDR3 DNA sequence: TGTGCCAGCACCACGGGACAGGGAGGCTATGGCTACACCTTC.

The chain is built from TRBV12-5 and TRBJ2-3, with a possible D match to TRBD2 (5 bases). CDR3 length: 14 amino acids. Germline V CDR1 and CDR2: LGHNT, FRNRAP. V lost 1 base, J lost 0 bases, and 5 bases lay in between. The CDR3 protein is CASGLGLSTDTQYF. The CDR3 nucleotides are TGTGCTAGTGGTTTGGGACTAAGCACAGATACGCAGTATTTT.

The gene calls are TRBV5-1 and TRBJ2-3, with D uncertain. Germline V lookup: CDR1 SGHRS, CDR2 YFSETQ. This CDR3 spans 14 amino acids. V was cut by 1 base and J by 1 base, with 7 bases left in between. The CDR3 DNA follows: TGCGCCAGCAGCTTGAGACAAGGCACAGATACGCAGTATTTT. This codes for CASSLRQGTDTQYF. The whole variable domain, filled in from reference TRBV5-1 and TRBJ2-3, reads KAGVTQTPRYLIKTRGQQVTLSCSPISGHRSVSWYQQTPGQGLQFLFEYFSETQRNKGNFPGRFSGRQFSNSRSEMNVSTLELGDSALYLCASSLRQGTDTQYFGPGTRLTVL.

CDR3 nucleotide sequence: TGCAGCGCCGGAGGCGAAACAGATACGCAGTATTTT. Translating it yields CSAGGETDTQYF. The chain recombines TRBV29-1 with TRBJ2-3; possible D gene TRBD2, 5 bases. The CDR3 has 12 residues. CDR1 is SQVTM and CDR2 is ANQGSEA in the germline V gene. V was trimmed by 7 bases and J by 3 bases, leaving 11 bases between them.

In its sample, this clone ranks as medium-sized. The identical CDR3 is also encoded by other nucleotide sequences in the sample. The chain recombines TRBV11-2 with TRBJ1-2; 9 bases are a match to TRBD1. V lost 0 bases and J lost 6; bases outside the gene matches: 2. The CDR3 spans 14 residues. Germline loops: CDR1 SGHAT, CDR2 FQNNGV. CDR3 sequence reads: CASSLDRTGDGYTF. For the CDR3, the DNA is TGTGCCAGCAGCTTAGACCGGACAGGGGATGGCTACACCTTC.

The chain recombines TRBV5-4 with TRBJ2-5; 9 nucleotides line up with TRBD2. The CDR3 covers 16 residues. The trim removed 1 base at V and 5 bases at J, leaving 9 bases unmatched. CDR1 is SGHNT, CDR2 YYREEE, per germline (reference sequence). The DNA of the CDR3 is TGTGCCAGCAGCTTGCGGCGGGGGGGGACATGGGAGACCCAGTACTTC. The encoded protein is CASSLRRGGTWETQYF.

The chain joins TRBV27 to TRBJ1-2, with D unclear. Germline lookup yields CDR1 MNHEY and CDR2 SMNVEV (reference sequence). V lost 5 bases to trimming and J lost 8 bases, with 12 bases between them. There are 12 residues in the CDR3. The CDR3 DNA reads TGTGCCAGCAGTCCGGGAGGGAGAGGCTACACCTTC. Translated, it gives CASSPGGRGYTF.

The chain employs TRBV27 and TRBJ2-5; 9 nucleotides align to TRBD2. Trimming removed 4 bases from V and 3 bases from J; junction bases left unmatched: 9. The CDR3 loop spans 16 amino acids. CDR1 and CDR2 from the germline V gene are MNHEY and SMNVEV (reference sequence). The CDR3 DNA reads TGTGCCAGCAGTTCCCCACTAGCGGGCCCCGAAGAGACCCAGTACTTC. Translation gives CASSSPLAGPEETQYF.

The V call is TRBV18, the J call TRBJ2-1, with D perhaps matching TRBD2 (5 bases). CDR3 length: 13 residues. The V end lost 8 bases, the J end lost 8 bases, and 16 bases lay between the germline ends. CDR1 and CDR2 from the germline V gene are KGHSH and LQKENI. The CDR3 reads CASRTYTGDEQFF. Here the CDR3 DNA reads TGTGCCAGCCGGACGTATACCGGGGATGAGCAGTTCTTC.

The chain couples TRBV18 to TRBJ2-7, with 12 bases lining up with TRBD2. This CDR3 region has 16 residues. Germline V CDR1 and CDR2: KGHSH, LQKENI. Trimming at V came to 4 bases and at J to 4 bases, leaving 8 bases not matched to a gene. The CDR3 DNA reads TGTGCCAGCTCACGGACTAGCGGGGCCCCTTCGTACGAGCAGTACTTC. It specifies CASSRTSGAPSYEQYF.

This clone was recorded a few times. The chain is built from TRBV27 and TRBJ2-2, with 8 bases identical to TRBD2. The CDR3 extends over 15 amino acids. V lost 5 bases and J lost 0; bases outside the gene matches: 2. From germline, CDR1 is MNHEY and CDR2 SMNVEV (reference sequence). Written as DNA, the CDR3 is TGTGCCAGCAGTATTAGCGGGGCGAACACCGGGGAGCTGTTTTTT. Its protein product is CASSISGANTGELFF.